A selection of T cell receptor beta chains follows, all from one sample in a study of blood T cell repertoires in COVID-19. Sequencing was performed with immunoSEQ multiplex PCR; in TCRdb, only in-frame clones are kept and a portion is missing. The data contain a few hundred thousand clones, around nine tenths of them singletons. The sample comprised peripheral blood. Receptors originate from a woman in her twenties or thirties with COVID-19, enrolled during active disease. The CDR3 runs from the conserved cysteine through the conserved F or W. Fields, in order: D gene, clone size, CDR3 length, V gene, J gene, CDR3 DNA, CDR3 protein. The D gene is left open where the match is weak. Not every row has a clone size; where given, it reads once, few, many or a size class.

d_gene: NA
abundance: NA
len: 13
v_gene: TRBV14
j_gene: TRBJ1-6
CDR3nt: TGTGCCAGCAGCCGAGGGCACCCTTCACCCCTCCACTTT
CDR3aa: CASSRGHPSPLHF

d_gene: NA
abundance: NA
len: 15
v_gene: TRBV5-4
j_gene: TRBJ1-3
CDR3nt: TGTGCCAGCAGCTCCGGGACAATCTCTGGAAACACCATATATTTT
CDR3aa: CASSSGTISGNTIYF

d_gene: NA
abundance: NA
len: 13
v_gene: TRBV27
j_gene: TRBJ1-5
CDR3nt: TGTGCCAGCAGTCCTTTTTCTCGGCAGCCCCAGCATTTT
CDR3aa: CASSPFSRQPQHF

d_gene: TRBD1
abundance: NA
len: 13
v_gene: TRBV27
j_gene: TRBJ2-7
CDR3nt: TGTGCCAGCAGTACGACAGGGGGGTACGAGCAGTACTTC
CDR3aa: CASSTTGGYEQYF

d_gene: TRBD1
abundance: NA
len: 14
v_gene: TRBV18
j_gene: TRBJ2-7
CDR3nt: TGTGCCAGCTCACTAACGACAGGGGGCGACGAGCAGTACTTC
CDR3aa: CASSLTTGGDEQYF

d_gene: TRBD2
abundance: once
len: 14
v_gene: TRBV3-1/TRBV3-2
j_gene: TRBJ2-7
CDR3nt: TGTGCCAGCAGCCGGACTAGCGGGGTCTACGAGCAGTACTTC
CDR3aa: CASSRTSGVYEQYF

d_gene: TRBD1
abundance: NA
len: 15
v_gene: TRBV6-6
j_gene: TRBJ2-1
CDR3nt: TGTGCCAGCAGTCAGCCGGACAGGAGGAAAAATGAGCAGTTCTTC
CDR3aa: CASSQPDRRKNEQFF

d_gene: TRBD1
abundance: NA
len: 16
v_gene: TRBV5-4
j_gene: TRBJ1-3
CDR3nt: TGTGCCAGCAGCTTGGTGGGACAGGGAGCTGGAAACACCATATATTTT
CDR3aa: CASSLVGQGAGNTIYF

d_gene: NA
abundance: NA
len: 14
v_gene: TRBV13
j_gene: TRBJ2-2
CDR3nt: TGTGCCAGCAGCTTACCGGGGGGCAACGGGGAGCTGTTTTTT
CDR3aa: CASSLPGGNGELFF

d_gene: NA
abundance: NA
len: 12
v_gene: TRBV3-1/TRBV3-2
j_gene: TRBJ1-1
CDR3nt: TGTGCCAGCAGCCGAGGGAACACTGAAGCTTTCTTT
CDR3aa: CASSRGNTEAFF

d_gene: NA
abundance: once
len: 13
v_gene: TRBV4-1
j_gene: TRBJ1-2
CDR3nt: TGCGCCAGCAGCCAAGCCCTCAGGGATGGCTACACCTTC
CDR3aa: CASSQALRDGYTF

d_gene: TRBD1
abundance: NA
len: 13
v_gene: TRBV6-5
j_gene: TRBJ2-7
CDR3nt: TGTGCCAGCAGCCAGGGGGCGGCCTACGAGCAGTACTTC
CDR3aa: CASSQGAAYEQYF

d_gene: NA
abundance: NA
len: 16
v_gene: TRBV2
j_gene: TRBJ2-7
CDR3nt: TGTGCCAGCAGTCCCATCAGGGGAGGGGGGGCCTACGAGCAGTACTTC
CDR3aa: CASSPIRGGGAYEQYF

d_gene: NA
abundance: once
len: 14
v_gene: TRBV15
j_gene: TRBJ1-4
CDR3nt: TGTGCCACCGAGCACAGCGAGGGAACAGAAAAACTGTTTTTT
CDR3aa: CATEHSEGTEKLFF

d_gene: TRBD2
abundance: NA
len: 14
v_gene: TRBV5-1
j_gene: TRBJ2-7
CDR3nt: TGCGCCAGCAGCTTACTAGCGGGGGGCTACGAGCAGTACTTC
CDR3aa: CASSLLAGGYEQYF

d_gene: NA
abundance: NA
len: 14
v_gene: TRBV2
j_gene: TRBJ2-2
CDR3nt: TGTGCCAGCAGATCGGGGATTGAAACCGGGGAGCTGTTTTTT
CDR3aa: CASRSGIETGELFF

d_gene: NA
abundance: NA
len: 15
v_gene: TRBV19
j_gene: TRBJ2-3
CDR3nt: TGTGCCAGTAGTATTCAGGGGGGCACCCTGGGTACGCAGTATTTT
CDR3aa: CASSIQGGTLGTQYF

d_gene: TRBD1
abundance: NA
len: 16
v_gene: TRBV9
j_gene: TRBJ2-3
CDR3nt: TGTGCCAGCAGCGTAGTAGGGGGCCATTCCACAGATACGCAGTATTTT
CDR3aa: CASSVVGGHSTDTQYF

d_gene: NA
abundance: NA
len: 13
v_gene: TRBV2
j_gene: TRBJ2-1
CDR3nt: TGTGCCAGCAGTGAAAACACCTACAATGAGCAGTTCTTC
CDR3aa: CASSENTYNEQFF

d_gene: TRBD1
abundance: NA
len: 13
v_gene: TRBV7-9
j_gene: TRBJ1-1
CDR3nt: TGTGCCAGCAGCCGACAGGGGACCACTGAAGCTTTCTTT
CDR3aa: CASSRQGTTEAFF

d_gene: NA
abundance: NA
len: 14
v_gene: TRBV10-3
j_gene: TRBJ1-5
CDR3nt: TGTGCCACCGACAAGACGGTTAGCAATCAGCCCCAGCATTTT
CDR3aa: CATDKTVSNQPQHF

d_gene: TRBD1
abundance: NA
len: 15
v_gene: TRBV11-2
j_gene: TRBJ1-3
CDR3nt: TGTGCCAGCAGCTTAGGGGACAGGGTTTCAAACACCATATATTTT
CDR3aa: CASSLGDRVSNTIYF

d_gene: NA
abundance: NA
len: 14
v_gene: TRBV28
j_gene: TRBJ1-2
CDR3nt: TGTGCCAGCATCCCAGGGATGGGTAACTATGGCTACACCTTC
CDR3aa: CASIPGMGNYGYTF

d_gene: TRBD2
abundance: NA
len: 16
v_gene: TRBV5-4
j_gene: TRBJ2-1
CDR3nt: TGTGCCAGCAGCCTTCTAGGACTAGCGGGGGACAATGAGCAGTTCTTC
CDR3aa: CASSLLGLAGDNEQFF

d_gene: NA
abundance: NA
len: 15
v_gene: TRBV5-6
j_gene: TRBJ1-2
CDR3nt: TGTGCCAGCAGCTCCCCGTGGCGGAACATCTATGGCTACACCTTC
CDR3aa: CASSSPWRNIYGYTF

d_gene: NA
abundance: NA
len: 17
v_gene: TRBV15
j_gene: TRBJ1-4
CDR3nt: TGTGCCACCAGCAGACTCACACTAGGGCCAAGGCAAGAAAAACTGTTTTTT
CDR3aa: CATSRLTLGPRQEKLFF

d_gene: TRBD2
abundance: NA
len: 15
v_gene: TRBV6-5
j_gene: TRBJ2-7
CDR3nt: TGTGCCAGCAGCTTACTAGCGGGGTCCACCTACGAGCAGTACTTC
CDR3aa: CASSLLAGSTYEQYF

d_gene: NA
abundance: NA
len: 16
v_gene: TRBV7-9
j_gene: TRBJ1-6
CDR3nt: TGTGCCAGCAGCTTAGTTCAGGGGCTAATTGGTTCACCCCTCCACTTT
CDR3aa: CASSLVQGLIGSPLHF

d_gene: TRBD2
abundance: NA
len: 16
v_gene: TRBV13
j_gene: TRBJ2-3
CDR3nt: TGTGCCAGCAGCGCCCAACTAGCGGGCAGCACAGATACGCAGTATTTT
CDR3aa: CASSAQLAGSTDTQYF

d_gene: NA
abundance: once
len: 16
v_gene: TRBV21-1
j_gene: TRBJ1-2
CDR3nt: TGTGCCAGCAGCAAATCGGGGGAGACAGGGTTGCATGGCTACACCTTC
CDR3aa: CASSKSGETGLHGYTF

d_gene: NA
abundance: NA
len: 16
v_gene: TRBV5-1
j_gene: TRBJ2-5
CDR3nt: TGCGCCAGCAGCTTGTCTCTTCCGATCCGGGGGGAGACCCAGTACTTC
CDR3aa: CASSLSLPIRGETQYF

d_gene: NA
abundance: NA
len: 13
v_gene: TRBV29-1
j_gene: TRBJ1-3
CDR3nt: TGCAGCGTTGCAGGAGGGAATGGAAACACCATATATTTT
CDR3aa: CSVAGGNGNTIYF

d_gene: NA
abundance: NA
len: 14
v_gene: TRBV6-1
j_gene: TRBJ2-5
CDR3nt: TGTGCCAGCAGTGAAGTTCAGAAACAAGAGACCCAGTACTTC
CDR3aa: CASSEVQKQETQYF